The 26 T cell receptor beta chains listed next were all sequenced from one sample in a study of Graves' ophthalmopathy and Graves' hyperthyroidism. From RNA, the CDR3 regions of TCR beta chains were amplified and sequenced. An initial RT-PCR round employing HTBI primers preceded a second-round multiplex PCR. A single record per CDR3 protein comes from TCRdb applying MiXCR to the multiplex PCR reads. The sample consists of around 1,000,000 distinct CDR3 sequences, less than 45% of them appearing once. Specimen: peripheral blood or thyroid tissue (not recorded which). Source of these receptors: an adult man with Graves' hyperthyroidism.

The chain is built from TRBV5-1 and TRBJ2-5; D ambiguous. The germline V gene has CDR1 SGHRS and CDR2 YFSETQ. Between the trimmed V and J ends, which lost 5 bases and 7 bases, there was a span of 9 bases. The CDR3 spans 11 residues. CDR3 region: CASRGLGTQYF. The CDR3 DNA reads TGCGCCAGCAGAGGTCTTGGGACCCAGTACTTC.

Regarding this clonotype: A read error may produce the germline difference seen at one junction end. This chain links TRBV10-1 with TRBJ2-5; 9 nucleotides line up with TRBD1. From germline, CDR1 is WNHNN and CDR2 SYGVQD (reference sequence). The CDR3 spans 14 residues. The CDR3 DNA follows: TGTGCCAGCAGGGGGACAGGGTTGTCGGAGACCCAGTACTTC. It translates to CASRGTGLSETQYF.

This clonotype was counted between two and nine times. The gene calls are TRBV19 and TRBJ2-5; D not resolved. Germline CDR1 is LNHDA and CDR2 is SQIVND (reference sequence). V was shortened by 3 bases and J by 5 bases, with 10 bases between the two germline ends. The CDR3 has 13 residues. The CDR3 nucleotides read TGTGCCAGTAGTATTAACGCCGGGGAGACCCAGTACTTC. Translation gives CASSINAGETQYF.

Concerning this clonotype itself: The junction does not match germline at one end; this may be a read error. The chain has TRBV5-1 and TRBJ2-5; TRBD1 is a possible D gene (5 bases). Per the germline V gene, CDR1 is SGHRS and CDR2 is YFSETQ. The CDR3 runs to 15 residues. CDR3 sequence reads: CTSSLGPGYQETQYF. CDR3 coding DNA: TGCACCAGCAGCTTGGGGCCAGGGTACCAAGAGACCCAGTACTTC.

As regards this clonotype: The CDR3 carries no conserved terminal phenylalanine or tryptophan, so it likely arises from a read error. The genes are TRBV2 and TRBJ2-7; the match to TRBD2 covers 9 bases. This CDR3 spans 19 amino acids. V was clipped by 5 bases and J by 1 base; unmatched bases: 18. Germline values: CDR1 SNHLY, CDR2 FYNNEI. CDR3 DNA sequence: TGTGCCAGCAGTTACTCGGTCGGTAGCGGGGGCAGAGGTTCCTACGAGCAGTACCTC. It translates to CASSYSVGSGGRGSYEQYL.

This clonotype was observed a few times. The V call is TRBV10-2, the J call TRBJ1-1; D remains ambiguous. Germline-derived CDR1 and CDR2 are WSHSY and SAAADI. This CDR3 has 12 residues. Deletions cut 3 bases from V and 14 bases from J, with 16 bases between. The DNA for the CDR3 is TGCGCCAGCAGTGATGGCAGTCCGGGAGGGTTCTTT. Amino acids: CASSDGSPGGFF.

This clonotype has ten or more counts. J is TRBJ2-6 and V is TRBV7-2; a possible D gene is TRBD1 (5 bases). The CDR3 is 16 residues long. V gave up 5 bases and J gave up 4 bases, with 15 bases separating them. Germline loops: CDR1 SGHTA, CDR2 FQGNSA. The CDR3 DNA is TGTGCCAGCAGCCCACGTAGACAGTCCGGGGCCAACGTCCTGACTTTC. Translated, it gives CASSPRRQSGANVLTF.

This clonotype has at least ten counts. The V call is TRBV6-2 or TRBV6-3, the J call TRBJ1-2; D is undetermined. V lost 2 bases to trimming and J lost 6 bases, with 7 bases between them. The length of the CDR3 is 12 residues. Germline loops: CDR1 MNHEY, CDR2 SVGEGT. The CDR3 reads CASSYGQDGYTF. The CDR3 DNA sequence: TGTGCCAGCAGTTACGGGCAGGATGGCTACACCTTC.

The sample holds a few counts of this clonotype. The chain joins TRBV3-1 to TRBJ2-7, with TRBD2 matching 8 bases. Germline CDR1 and CDR2: LGHDT and YNNKEL (reference sequence). Trimming removed 3 bases from V and 6 bases from J; junction bases left unmatched: 4. There are 13 residues in the CDR3. CDR3 in DNA: TGTGCCAGCAGCCAGGGGACTAGGAGCGAGCAGTACTTC. Amino acid sequence: CASSQGTRSEQYF.

This clonotype was picked up many times. The chain links TRBV29-1 to TRBJ1-4; D not certain. Per the germline V gene, CDR1 is SQVTM and CDR2 is ANQGSEA. Trimming stripped 8 bases from V and 8 bases from J, with 12 bases between. The CDR3 runs to 11 residues. In DNA, the CDR3 is TGCAGCTTCCGCGGCGGAGAAAAACTGTTTTTT. Protein product: CSFRGGEKLFF.

This clonotype was counted only a few times. One junction end does not reproduce the germline sequence, and a read error may be involved. This chain links TRBV7-9 with TRBJ2-5, with 11 positions matching TRBD2. The CDR3 covers 15 residues. The germline V gene has CDR1 SEHNR and CDR2 FQNEAQ (reference sequence). As DNA, the CDR3 is TGCGCCAGCAGCCAAACTAGCGGGGGTCCGGAGACCCAGTACTTC. This codes for CASSQTSGGPETQYF.

V usage is TRBV11-2 and J usage is TRBJ2-5; TRBD1 aligns across 7 bases. CDR1 is SGHAT, CDR2 FQNNGV, per germline. The CDR3 totals 15 residues. With V trimmed by 4 bases and J by 3 bases, 8 bases remained unmatched. CDR3 DNA sequence: TGTGCCAGCAGCTCCCCCGCAGGGACAGAAGAGACCCAGTACTTC. Residues: CASSSPAGTEETQYF.

The rearrangement links TRBV30 to TRBJ2-5, with D unclear. Germline V gives CDR1 GTSNPN, CDR2 SVGIG (reference sequence). This CDR3 spans 11 amino acids. Trimming removed 5 bases from V and 3 bases from J, with 7 bases in between. CDR3 loop: CAWGREETQYF. The CDR3 nucleotides are TGTGCCTGGGGACGGGAAGAGACCCAGTACTTC.

This clonotype occurred a few times. V gene TRBV2 combines with J gene TRBJ1-1; D call uncertain. Trimming pared 3 bases from V and 4 bases from J, leaving 12 bases between. CDR3 length equals 14 residues. The germline V gene encodes CDR1 SNHLY and CDR2 FYNNEI. CDR3 sequence reads: CASSDFTSGTEAFF. The CDR3 DNA follows: TGTGCCAGCAGTGATTTCACAAGTGGCACTGAAGCTTTCTTT.

The V call is TRBV28, the J call TRBJ1-2; D gene uncertain. The V gene's germline CDR1 is MDHEN and CDR2 SYDVKM. V dropped 5 bases and J dropped 3 bases, with 13 bases sitting between them. This CDR3 is built from 14 residues. The CDR3, as DNA: TGTGCCAGCAGTCCCTCCAATACGGACTATGGCTACACCTTC. It yields the protein CASSPSNTDYGYTF.

Notes on this clonotype: A read error may produce the germline difference seen at one junction end. This sequence joins TRBV7-9 and TRBJ1-2; a possible D gene is TRBD1 (6 bases). The germline V gene encodes CDR1 SEHNR and CDR2 FQNEAQ (reference sequence). This CDR3 region has 15 residues. CDR3 residues: CASSLERTGQYGYTF. CDR3 in DNA: TGCGCCAGCAGCCTAGAAAGAACAGGGCAGTATGGCTACACCTTC.

About this clonotype: At one end, the junction sequence differs from germline, possibly due to a read error. The rearrangement uses TRBV4-1 and TRBJ2-5; D is possibly TRBD1 or TRBD2 (5 bases each). CDR1 is MGHRA and CDR2 is YSYEKL in the germline V gene. The CDR3 covers 14 residues. Here the CDR3 DNA reads TGTGCCAGCAGCCAAGGTATAAGGGAAGGGACCGAGTACTTC. This gives the protein CASSQGIREGTEYF.

At least ten counts were recorded for this clonotype. This chain connects TRBV10-3 to TRBJ2-5, with 8 bases lining up with TRBD2. Germline CDR1 and CDR2: ENHRY and SYGVKD. CDR3 length equals 18 residues. V gave up 5 bases and J gave up 5 bases; unmatched junction bases: 19. CDR3 DNA: TGTGCCATCAGTCCCCGTGGATTCCCGGGAGGGCCATGGGAGACCCAGTACTTC. Its translation: CAISPRGFPGGPWETQYF.

The V call is TRBV7-9, the J call TRBJ1-5; perhaps TRBD1 as D (6 bases). Deletions cut 7 bases from V and 0 bases from J, with 13 bases between. CDR1 and CDR2 (germline): SEHNR, FQNEAQ (reference sequence). The CDR3 sequence is 15 residues long. CDR3 protein: CASTQGRYSNQPQHF. For the CDR3, the DNA is TGTGCCAGCACACAGGGTAGATATAGCAATCAGCCCCAGCATTTT.

The sample holds a few counts of this clonotype. The genes are TRBV6-1 and TRBJ2-7; 7 nucleotides align to TRBD1. The germline gives CDR1 MNHNS, CDR2 SASEGT. The V and J ends lost 2 bases and 5 bases, in that order; junction bases with no gene match: 9. The CDR3 extends over 15 amino acids. Here the CDR3 DNA reads TGTGCCAGCAGTGAATCGGCGACAGGGCCCCACGAGCAGTACTTC. Its protein is CASSESATGPHEQYF.

With respect to this clonotype: The junction departs from germline at one end; a sequencing error may be responsible. This chain connects TRBV9 to TRBJ1-2; 7 bases align to TRBD1. Germline loops: CDR1 SGDLS, CDR2 YYNGEE. The CDR3 is 14 residues long. The CDR3 DNA reads as TGCGCCAGCAGCTTGTCCGGGACAGACTATGGCTACACCTTC. This encodes CASSLSGTDYGYTF. The complete variable domain, with remaining parts taken from reference TRBV9 and TRBJ1-2, reads DSGVTQTPKHLITATGQRVTLRCSPRSGDLSVYWYQQSLDQGLQFLIQYYNGEERAKGNILERFSAQQFPDLHSELNLSSLELGDSALYFCASSLSGTDYGYTFGSGTRLTVV.

The chain has TRBV7-9 and TRBJ2-5; 9 bases are shared with TRBD1. The CDR3 spans 15 residues. Looked up from germline, CDR1 is SEHNR and CDR2 is FQNEAQ (reference sequence). Trimming at V came to 5 bases and at J to 5 bases, leaving 9 bases not matched to a gene. DNA of the CDR3: TGTGCCAGCAGCCCTAGACAGGGGGGGAGCGAGACCCAGTACTTC. Translation: CASSPRQGGSETQYF.

Ten or more counts support this clonotype. The chain is built from TRBV19 and TRBJ2-7; TRBD2 matches at 7 bases. The CDR3 covers 13 residues. CDR1 is LNHDA and CDR2 is SQIVND in the germline V gene (reference sequence). The J segment lost 11 bases and the V segment lost 5 bases, leaving 12 bases of the junction unmatched. The CDR3 loop is CASSLRDYYKEYF. The CDR3, as DNA: TGTGCCAGTAGTCTCCGGGACTACTACAAGGAGTACTTC.

As regards this clonotype: A much larger clone sits a single nucleotide away, making a read error possible. Given the absence of the conserved phenylalanine or tryptophan at the CDR3 end, a read error is likely. The rearrangement uses TRBV20-1 and TRBJ2-7; D gene uncertain. The CDR3 loop spans 14 amino acids. V lost 0 bases, J lost 6 bases, and 15 bases lay in between. Germline V gene lookup returns CDR1 DFQATT and CDR2 SNEGSKA (reference sequence). This CDR3 reads CSARDVGRVSEQYL. The CDR3 nucleotides read TGCAGTGCTAGAGACGTAGGACGGGTTTCCGAGCAGTACCTC.

This clonotype turned up a few times. This chain links TRBV28 with TRBJ2-7; TRBD1 matches 10 bases. Trimming removed 5 bases from V and 0 bases from J; junction bases left unmatched: 7. The CDR3 has 16 amino acids. Germline assignment: CDR1 MDHEN and CDR2 SYDVKM. The CDR3 DNA is TGTGCCAGCAGTCCGACGAGGACAGGGGGCTCCTACGAGCAGTACTTC. Translation gives CASSPTRTGGSYEQYF.

This clonotype occurred once. A much larger clone sits a single nucleotide away, making a read error possible. The gene calls are TRBV7-2 and TRBJ1-5; possible D gene TRBD1, 5 bases. The CDR3 has 14 residues. The V gene's germline CDR1 is SGHTA and CDR2 FQGNSA. In DNA, the CDR3 is TGTGCCGGCAGCTTATACGGACACAATCAGCCCCAGCATTTT. As protein: CAGSLYGHNQPQHF. The full variable domain, rest sourced from reference TRBV7-2 and TRBJ1-5, is GAGVSQSPSNKVTEKGKDVELRCDPISGHTALYWYRQSLGQGLEFLIYFQGNSAPDKSGLPSDRFSAERTGGSVSTLTIQRTQQEDSAVYLCAGSLYGHNQPQHFGDGTRLSIL.